Following are 16 T cell receptor beta chains from one sample sequenced in a study of cytomegalovirus exposure and HLA in healthy donors. PCR used 60 Vbeta primers and 13 Jbeta primers. TCRdb's copy holds only in-frame clones and misses some; the assay was immunoSEQ multiplex PCR. The profile shows tens of thousands of clones, approximately 70% of them singletons. The sequenced sample consisted of PBMCs. The receptors here all came from a male donor in good health and CMV-seropositive.

A single count supports this clone. This chain joins TRBV10-3 and TRBJ2-7; possibly TRBD2 for D (7 bases). CDR3 length: 14 residues. V was pared by 0 bases and J by 5 bases, with 11 bases between. Germline CDR1 reads ENHRY; CDR2 reads SYGVKD. Written as DNA, the CDR3 is TGTGCCATCAGTGAGTCGAAAGGGGGGGACGAGCAGTACTTC. Translating gives CAISESKGGDEQYF.

DNA for the CDR3: TGTGCTAGTGCTCTTTCCCGCCGGGCAGGGGTGACAGATACGCAGTATTTT. This translates into CASALSRRAGVTDTQYF. This chain joins TRBV12-5 and TRBJ2-3, with a weak D call TRBD1 (6 bases). CDR1 is LGHNT, CDR2 FRNRAP, per germline. The CDR3 is 17 amino acids. V gave up 7 bases and J gave up 3 bases, with 23 bases separating them. Supplemented by reference TRBV12-5 and TRBJ2-3, the full variable domain reads DARVTQTPRHKVTEMGQEVTMRCQPILGHNTVFWYRQTMMQGLELLAYFRNRAPLDDSGMPKDRFSAEMPDATLATLKIQPSEPRDSAVYFCASALSRRAGVTDTQYFGPGTRLTVL.

The chain couples TRBV7-9 to TRBJ2-7; 13 bases align to TRBD2. V lost 5 bases to trimming and J lost 1 base; unmatched junction nucleotides: 2. Germline-derived CDR1 and CDR2 are SEHNR and FQNEAQ (reference sequence). This CDR3 spans 15 amino acids. CDR3 in amino acids: CASSTGLAGSYEQYF. The CDR3 DNA reads as TGTGCCAGCAGCACGGGACTAGCGGGATCCTACGAGCAGTACTTC.

J is TRBJ1-3 and V is TRBV7-2, with TRBD1 matching over 9 bases. Germline assignment: CDR1 SGHTA and CDR2 FQGNSA. The V segment lost 0 bases and the J segment 4 bases; nucleotides outside the gene matches: 4. The CDR3 runs to 16 residues. The CDR3 region is CASSLAGQGIGNTIYF. CDR3 sequence (DNA): TGTGCCAGCAGCTTAGCGGGACAGGGAATAGGAAACACCATATATTTT.

The chain carries TRBV7-2 and TRBJ2-5; 10 bases agree with TRBD2. The assigned J gene may be wrong: the sequence end matches TRBJ2-7 better. The germline V gene encodes CDR1 SGHTA and CDR2 FQGNSA. The CDR3 is 16 residues long. CDR3 nucleotides: TGTGCCAGCAGCTACTACTGGGAGCGGGGGGGCAGCGAGCAGTACTTC. Translation: CASSYYWERGGSEQYF.

The chain links TRBV6-5 to TRBJ1-3, with TRBD1 identical over 7 bases. This CDR3 region has 15 residues. The ends lost 0 bases at V and 3 bases at J; junction bases unmatched: 2. CDR1 is MNHEY, CDR2 SVGAGI, per germline. The CDR3 region is CASSYSGTVGNTIYF. The CDR3 DNA follows: TGTGCCAGCAGTTACTCCGGGACAGTTGGAAACACCATATATTTT.

V gene TRBV4-2 combines with J gene TRBJ2-2, with 7 bases lining up with TRBD1. Trimming took 5 bases from V and 0 from J; bases not matched to a gene: 3. Per germline, CDR1 LGHNA and CDR2 YNFKEQ. The length of the CDR3 is 15 residues. The CDR3 DNA sequence: TGTGCCAGCAGCGGACAGGCCTCGAACACCGGGGAGCTGTTTTTT. Protein product: CASSGQASNTGELFF.

This chain joins TRBV18 and TRBJ1-1; TRBD1 agrees at 8 bases. The CDR3 runs 16 residues. J was trimmed by 4 bases and V by 5 bases; bases with no gene match: 12. The germline V gene has CDR1 KGHSH and CDR2 LQKENI. In DNA, the CDR3 is TGTGCCAGCTCAACGGACAGGGTAACGGGAGGCACTGAAGCTTTCTTT. This encodes CASSTDRVTGGTEAFF.

The chain combines TRBV7-3 with TRBJ2-5; possible D gene TRBD2, 5 bases. This CDR3 has 15 amino acids. V lost 3 bases to trimming and J lost 1 base, with 12 bases between them. Germline loops: CDR1 SGHTA, CDR2 FQGTGA. The CDR3 coding sequence is TGTGCCAGCAGCTTTAGTGGGAGCCTCCAAGAGACCCAGTACTTC. This encodes CASSFSGSLQETQYF.

This chain links TRBV5-4 with TRBJ1-1, with TRBD1 identical over 9 bases. CDR3 length: 15 amino acids. J gave up 1 base and V 4 bases, and 5 bases lay outside the gene matches. Per the germline V gene, CDR1 is SGHNT and CDR2 is YYREEE (reference sequence). CDR3 protein: CASSKPGQGNTEAFF. The CDR3 coding sequence is TGTGCCAGCAGCAAACCGGGACAGGGGAACACTGAAGCTTTCTTT.

Regarding this clone: A read error may account for a junction end that differs from germline. Different DNA sequences within this sample yield the same CDR3. The genes are TRBV19 and TRBJ1-2, with D unresolved. The germline gives CDR1 LNHDA, CDR2 SQIVND (reference sequence). CDR3 length: 15 residues. The CDR3 sequence is CASSTSETGIYGYTF. The CDR3 nucleotides read TGTGCCAGTAGTACTAGTGAGACGGGTATTTATGGCTACACCTTT.

This clone occurred a few times. V is TRBV4-1 and J is TRBJ2-3; 10 nucleotides match TRBD2. There are 20 residues in the CDR3. V lost 2 bases, J lost 2 bases, and 16 bases stayed unmatched. Germline CDR1 reads MGHRA; CDR2 reads YSYEKL. Here the CDR3 reads CASSQPPSVAGGYDTDTQYF. CDR3 nucleotide sequence: TGCGCCAGCAGCCAACCCCCATCGGTAGCGGGGGGATACGACACAGATACGCAGTATTTT.

The genes are TRBV6-6 and TRBJ1-2; perhaps TRBD1 as D (6 bases). V shed 0 bases and J shed 8 bases, with 16 bases lying between them. Germline V CDR1 and CDR2: MNHNY, SVGAGI (reference sequence). CDR3 size: 15 residues. CDR3 DNA sequence: TGTGCCAGCAGTTACTCGGGGCAGGGGTCCGGCGGCTACACCTTC. This translates into CASSYSGQGSGGYTF.

The chain joins TRBV18 to TRBJ2-5; D remains ambiguous. The DNA end lines up better with TRBJ2-7; the J call may be wrong. The germline V gene encodes CDR1 KGHSH and CDR2 LQKENI. This CDR3 has 14 residues. CDR3 nucleotides: TGTGCCAGCTCACCACTTTCAGGCGCCTACGAGCAGTACTTC. It yields the protein CASSPLSGAYEQYF.

This sequence joins TRBV9 and TRBJ1-1; D remains unclear. This CDR3 is built from 13 residues. Germline CDR1 reads SGDLS; CDR2 reads YYNGEE. V was cut by 3 bases and J by 0 bases, with 6 bases left in between. The CDR3 loop is CASSAMVNTEAFF. The CDR3 nucleotides are TGTGCCAGCAGCGCTATGGTGAACACTGAAGCTTTCTTT.

This chain joins TRBV4-2 and TRBJ2-1; the D is unclear. Germline V lookup: CDR1 LGHNA, CDR2 YNFKEQ. Trimming cost V 4 bases and J 2 bases, with 6 bases left between them. This CDR3 is built from 13 residues. The CDR3 sequence: CASSLNTYNEQFF. CDR3 DNA sequence: TGTGCCAGCAGCCTCAACACCTACAATGAGCAGTTCTTC.